Detailed here is one T cell receptor (beta chain). Antigen: not known. The data belong to a study of beta chain features in type 1 diabetes. Whole-study findings and limits: Shorter TCRB CDR3s, moderately but significantly so, marked every one of the four CD4+ subsets in Type 1 diabetes patients. For type 1 diabetes patients, VDJ junctions showed fewer insertions and more deletions. Sequencing of cDNA might inflate the share of cells that strongly express TCR.

Reverse transcribing all isolated RNA meant expressed TCRB transcripts were sequenced. TCRdb's copy holds only in-frame clones and misses some; the assay was immunoSEQ multiplex PCR. Of approximately 150,000 clones listed, roughly 60% are singletons. This CDR3 is built from 14 residues. The V gene's germline CDR1 is SGDLS and CDR2 YYNGEE. Trimming took 4 bases from V and 0 from J, leaving 10 bases between them. The sequencing input was naive CD4+ T cells from blood. This receptor was taken from a man aged 25 to 40 with type 1 diabetes. The chain is built from TRBV9 and TRBJ2-5, with a weak D call TRBD1 (5 bases). CDR3: CASSPTAYQETQYF. The CDR3 region has the DNA TGTGCCAGCAGCCCGACAGCCTACCAAGAGACCCAGTACTTC.